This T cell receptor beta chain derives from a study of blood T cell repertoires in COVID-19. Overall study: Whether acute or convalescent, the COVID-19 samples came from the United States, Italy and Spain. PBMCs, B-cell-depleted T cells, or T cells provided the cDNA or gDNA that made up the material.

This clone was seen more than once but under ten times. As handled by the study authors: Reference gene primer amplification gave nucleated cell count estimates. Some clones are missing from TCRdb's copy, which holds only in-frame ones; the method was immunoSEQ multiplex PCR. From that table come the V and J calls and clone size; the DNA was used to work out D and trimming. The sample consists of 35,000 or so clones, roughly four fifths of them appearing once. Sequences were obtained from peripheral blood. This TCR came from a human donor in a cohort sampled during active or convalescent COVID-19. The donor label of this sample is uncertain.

CDR3 sequence reads: CASNPSGKTGELFF. As DNA, the CDR3 is TGTGCCAGTAATCCTAGCGGGAAGACCGGGGAGCTGTTTTTT. The chain has TRBV19 and TRBJ2-2; 9 positions agree with TRBD2. This CDR3 has 14 amino acids. The V and J ends lost 7 bases and 5 bases, in that order; junction bases with no gene match: 5. CDR1 and CDR2 (germline): LNHDA, SQIVND (reference sequence).